This is a list of T cell receptor beta chains from one sample in a study of blood T cell repertoires in COVID-19. Some clones are missing from TCRdb's copy, which holds only in-frame ones; the method was immunoSEQ multiplex PCR. The table shows over 200,000 clones, with around 84% occurring only once. The specimen sequenced was peripheral blood. The receptor set was obtained from a man aged 50 or older with COVID-19, enrolled during active disease. CDR3s include the opening cysteine and the closing phenylalanine or tryptophan. A D gene is named only where the DNA matches it firmly. Size is stated for part of the rows, as once, few or many counts, or as a class when the clone is expanded.

TRBD1,NA,TRBV5-1,TRBJ1-2,CASSLEDRPNYGYTF,TGCGCCAGCAGCTTGGAGGACAGGCCCAACTATGGCTACACCTTC
NA,NA,TRBV5-1,TRBJ1-1,CASSTREGTEAFF,TGCGCCAGCAGTACCAGGGAGGGGACTGAAGCTTTCTTT
TRBD1,NA,TRBV2,TRBJ2-3,CASSGRTGSTDTQYF,TGTGCCAGCAGTGGGAGGACAGGGAGCACAGATACGCAGTATTTT
NA,NA,TRBV3-1/TRBV3-2,TRBJ1-6,CASRGGTTSANSPLHF,TGTGCCAGCAGGGGGGGAACTACCTCTGCAAATTCACCCCTCCACTTT
NA,NA,TRBV19,TRBJ1-2,CASSINPDRYGYTF,TGTGCCAGTAGTATAAACCCGGACAGATATGGCTACACCTTC
TRBD2,NA,TRBV19,TRBJ2-3,CASSAGTSGGTDTQYF,TGTGCCAGTAGTGCCGGGACTAGCGGAGGCACAGATACGCAGTATTTT
NA,NA,TRBV5-1,TRBJ2-3,CASSRFPPGPTGADTQYF,TGCGCCAGCTCCCGCTTTCCTCCGGGACCAACGGGGGCAGATACGCAGTATTTT
TRBD2,NA,TRBV5-1,TRBJ2-2,CASSPGGTSRGTGELFF,TGCGCCAGCAGCCCGGGCGGGACTAGTCGGGGCACCGGGGAGCTGTTTTTT
TRBD2,NA,TRBV2,TRBJ2-7,CASSSTSGTLYEQYF,TGTGCCAGCAGTAGCACTAGCGGGACACTCTACGAGCAGTACTTC
NA,NA,TRBV6-4,TRBJ1-1,CASRRTVNTEAFF,TGTGCCAGCAGGAGGACAGTGAACACTGAAGCTTTCTTT
TRBD2,NA,TRBV20-1,TRBJ2-5,CSASSAGGPETQYF,TGCAGTGCTAGTTCTGCGGGAGGGCCAGAGACCCAGTACTTC
NA,NA,TRBV7-6,TRBJ1-3,CASSLAGRGGNTIYF,TGTGCCAGCAGCTTAGCGGGGAGAGGTGGAAACACCATATATTTT
NA,NA,TRBV21-1,TRBJ2-2,CASSSPSGRKTGELFF,TGTGCCAGCAGCTCCCCTAGCGGGCGTAAGACCGGGGAGCTGTTTTTT
TRBD1,NA,TRBV29-1,TRBJ2-5,CSVEGTGEPQYF,TGCAGCGTTGAAGGGACAGGGGAGCCCCAGTACTTC
TRBD1,NA,TRBV10-3,TRBJ2-2,CAISESRQGDTGELFF,TGTGCCATCAGTGAGTCGAGACAGGGCGACACCGGGGAGCTGTTTTTT
NA,NA,TRBV7-2,TRBJ1-1,CASSRERNTEAFF,TGTGCCAGCAGCCGAGAAAGGAACACTGAAGCTTTCTTT
TRBD1,once,TRBV7-8,TRBJ1-5,CASSPSYGQGISARPQHF,TGTGCCAGCAGCCCCTCGTATGGACAGGGCATCTCGGCTCGGCCCCAGCATTTT
NA,NA,TRBV4-2,TRBJ2-7,CASSQEDTGPYEQYF,TGTGCCAGCAGCCAAGAAGACACTGGCCCCTACGAGCAGTACTTC
NA,NA,TRBV4-1,TRBJ1-1,CASSQVSYGQLNTEAFF,TGCGCCAGCAGCCAAGTCTCTTATGGACAGTTGAACACTGAAGCTTTCTTT
NA,NA,TRBV5-5,TRBJ1-5,CASQQAGYRNSNQPQHF,TGTGCCAGCCAACAGGCAGGATACAGGAATAGCAATCAGCCCCAGCATTTT
TRBD2,few,TRBV6-1,TRBJ2-2,CASSEGGVAGVVNTGELFF,TGTGCCAGCAGTGAAGGTGGGGTAGCGGGAGTGGTAAACACCGGGGAGCTGTTTTTT
TRBD1,NA,TRBV30,TRBJ1-2,CAWSAGTANYGYTF,TGTGCCTGGAGTGCGGGGACAGCCAACTATGGCTACACCTTC
TRBD1,NA,TRBV28,TRBJ2-2,CASRRQGVNTGELFF,TGTGCCAGCAGGAGACAGGGGGTTAACACCGGGGAGCTGTTTTTT
TRBD1,NA,TRBV11-2,TRBJ2-7,CASSLGRGQTYEQYF,TGTGCCAGCAGCTTAGGCAGGGGGCAAACCTACGAGCAGTACTTC
NA,NA,TRBV5-6,TRBJ2-7,CASSSQTASYEQYF,TGTGCCAGCAGCTCCCAGACAGCCTCCTACGAGCAGTACTTC
TRBD2,NA,TRBV30,TRBJ2-2,CAWDFGGGTGELFF,TGTGCCTGGGACTTCGGGGGGGGCACCGGGGAGCTGTTTTTT
TRBD1,few,TRBV12-3/TRBV12-4,TRBJ1-1,CASSGDRNTEAFF,TGTGCCAGCAGTGGGGACAGGAACACTGAAGCTTTCTTT
TRBD1,once,TRBV6-2/TRBV6-3,TRBJ2-7,CASSYRTGALYEQYF,TGTGCCAGCAGTTACCGAACAGGGGCGTTATACGAGCAGTACTTC
TRBD1,NA,TRBV18,TRBJ1-1,CASSPRTGGWRTEAFF,TGTGCCAGCTCACCACGGACAGGGGGCTGGAGAACTGAAGCTTTCTTT
TRBD2,NA,TRBV19,TRBJ2-1,CASSLGTSGNEQFF,TGTGCCAGTAGTCTCGGGACTAGCGGCAATGAGCAGTTCTTC
TRBD1,NA,TRBV7-2,TRBJ2-7,CASSLVGTGGYEQYF,TGTGCCAGCAGCTTAGTCGGGACAGGGGGCTACGAGCAGTACTTC
NA,NA,TRBV25-1,TRBJ1-1,CASSEGGVGLNTEAFF,TGTGCCAGCAGTGAAGGAGGGGTGGGCCTGAACACTGAAGCTTTCTTT
TRBD1,once,TRBV18,TRBJ1-2,CASSPGFEGAVGYTF,TGTGCCAGCTCACCCGGTTTCGAGGGGGCGGTTGGCTACACCTTC
TRBD1,NA,TRBV6-5,TRBJ1-1,CASSYRTGPMNTEAFF,TGTGCCAGCAGTTACCGGACAGGACCTATGAACACTGAAGCTTTCTTT
TRBD2,NA,TRBV19,TRBJ2-1,CASSMRTSAYNEQFF,TGTGCCAGTAGTATGAGGACTAGCGCCTACAATGAGCAGTTCTTC
TRBD2,NA,TRBV11-2,TRBJ2-5,CASSLGGTSFGETQYF,TGTGCCAGCAGCTTAGGCGGGACTAGCTTCGGAGAGACCCAGTACTTC
TRBD1,NA,TRBV5-8,TRBJ2-7,CASRESHRGPQYF,TGTGCCAGCAGAGAATCACACAGGGGACCTCAGTACTTC
TRBD2,NA,TRBV6-5,TRBJ2-7,CASIGGTSDYEQYF,TGTGCCAGCATTGGCGGGACTAGCGACTACGAGCAGTACTTC
TRBD1,once,TRBV6-6,TRBJ1-1,CASGDRGGFTEAFF,TGTGCCAGCGGGGACAGGGGAGGATTCACTGAAGCTTTCTTT
NA,NA,TRBV19,TRBJ1-5,CASSIDRRGGNQPQHF,TGTGCCAGTAGTATAGATCGGCGGGGAGGCAATCAGCCCCAGCATTTT
NA,NA,TRBV18,TRBJ2-5,CASSPRGRGVGETQYF,TGTGCCAGCTCACCCAGGGGCAGGGGCGTTGGAGAGACCCAGTACTTC
TRBD2,NA,TRBV6-5,TRBJ2-3,CASALAGDNTDTQYF,TGTGCCAGTGCACTAGCGGGAGATAACACAGATACGCAGTATTTT
TRBD1,NA,TRBV24-1,TRBJ2-1,CATSDPTGDPYNEQFF,TGTGCCACCAGTGACCCGACAGGGGACCCCTACAATGAGCAGTTCTTC
NA,few,TRBV4-1,TRBJ1-1,CASSQDFTRPEAFF,TGCGCCAGCAGCCAAGATTTTACTAGGCCTGAAGCTTTCTTT
NA,NA,TRBV5-1,TRBJ2-3,CASSLGRTGGTDTQYF,TGCGCCAGCAGCTTGGGTCGGACAGGAGGGACAGATACGCAGTATTTT
TRBD2,NA,TRBV7-9,TRBJ2-1,CASSLLLAGTYNEQFF,TGTGCCAGCAGCTTACTCCTAGCGGGAACCTACAATGAGCAGTTCTTC
NA,few,TRBV5-1,TRBJ1-4,CASSPQDGEKLFF,TGCGCCAGCAGCCCACAGGACGGCGAAAAACTGTTTTTT